The present T cell receptor beta chain was sequenced within a study of blood T cell repertoires in COVID-19. Across the study: Donors in the United States, Italy and Spain gave samples during acute or convalescent COVID-19. From T cells, B-cell-depleted T cells, or PBMCs came the material, which was cDNA or gDNA.

The V and J ends lost 7 bases and 3 bases respectively, with 13 bases between them. This CDR3 spans 14 amino acids. Germline V lookup: CDR1 SNHLY, CDR2 FYNNEI. As processed by the authors: Reference gene primers were amplified, and this amplification served to estimate nucleated cell counts. The table came from immunoSEQ multiplex PCR; TCRdb's copy has only in-frame clones and leaves some out. V, J and clone size are taken as reported in that table, and D and trimming were inferred from the DNA itself. The sample yields 180,000 or so clones, about 88% seen once. This clonotype was obtained from a man in his late teens or twenties with acute or convalescent COVID-19. The V and J genes are TRBV2 and TRBJ1-5; D is perhaps TRBD1 (6 bases). Material for sequencing was peripheral blood. The CDR3 nucleotides read TGTGCCAGCAAAGGCACAGGGTACAATCAGCCCCAGCATTTT. Residues: CASKGTGYNQPQHF.